The clone carrying this T cell receptor (beta chain) was counted ten times or more. TCRdb reprocessed the reads with MiXCR, giving one entry per CDR3 protein. The sample shows some 5,200 distinct CDR3 sequences, over 9.5% of them seen only once. Looked up from germline, CDR1 is SEHNR and CDR2 is FQNEAQ (reference sequence). V shed 1 base, J shed 1 base, and the junction held 0 bases outside the gene matches. This CDR3 comprises 14 residues. Sequencing was carried out using CD4+ T cells from synovial fluid. J is TRBJ2-5 and V is TRBV7-9; 7 bases map to TRBD1. This clonotype was obtained from a human donor with rheumatoid arthritis. The DNA for the CDR3 is TGTGCCAGCAGCTTAGGACAGGGCCAAGAGACCCAGTACTTC. Encoded protein: CASSLGQGQETQYF.